The TCR beta chain under discussion was sequenced for a study of T cell responses to AZD1222 COVID-19 vaccine (dated by TCRdb to 2020 to 2023). Broadly, across the study: AZD1222 recipients given second doses at about 4 weeks or at about 12 weeks were pooled, since spike-specific TCR depth and breadth were not found to differ between the two schedules. TCR sequencing was performed for some 250 trial participants, of whom 200 to 210 were given two doses of AZD1222 and around 26 were given two doses of MenACWY control vaccine. Trial participants were enrolled by age into 18-55, 56-69 and 70-plus year subgroups, with approximately 150, 28 and 58 TCR-sequenced participants respectively. What the work shows at the level of the full study, not this receptor alone: Spike-specific TCR breadth and depth rose significantly after two AZD1222 doses compared with day 0 and with MenACWY recipients. Nearly half of unique spike-specific TCRs reportedly recognized epitopes outside regions mutated in the B.1.351 and B.1.1.7 variants. Because no day 14 peak-response samples were available, the repertoires could be characterized only after the peak T cell response. Participants were mostly white British, with more females than males. The authors suggested clonal diversity may have been underestimated. The vaccine-associated CD4 TCRs covered the entire spike protein, and the dominant responses fell in regions 160-218 and 743-854. Conclusions about previously exposed vaccinees are limited because only six or seven AZD1222 recipients were SARS-CoV-2 seropositive at baseline. In the small 56-69-year group, the increase in depth fell short of significance, most likely because of low power.

The CDR3 regions of human TCRbeta chains were subjected to immunosequencing. The study's processing was this. Repertoire TCRs were checked for matches against a reference library of SARS-CoV-2-specific TCRs that had been generated using the MIRA antigen-specificity platform. Breadth meant the fraction of unique TCRs that were SARS-CoV-2-associated, whereas depth meant the fraction of total T cells that were SARS-CoV-2-associated. Using the MIRA data, each spike-specific TCR was assigned both to the spike region to which the TCR was reactive and to a CD4 or CD8 class. Log10-transformed breadth and depth values were compared by one-way ANOVA with Sidak's multiple comparisons tests. The clones in this table, taken by TCRdb from immuneACCESS, are in-frame only. Not every clone is retained; where verified, under half of the shortfall comes from an unresolved V gene, and the cause of the rest is unknown. D and trimming were read from the DNA, whereas the V and J calls and clone size are those reported in that table. The sample data list 120,000 to 150,000 clones, and 75% to 90% of these were observed just once. About 4.8% of the sample goes to the ten largest clones.

The time point label on this specimen signifies: baseline before first vaccination. Vaccinee samples were obtained from the UK trials COV001 and COV002, which included a single-blind randomized controlled phase 2/3 trial of AZD1222 (ChAdOx1 nCoV-19) in healthy adults. For TCRbeta chain sequencing, PBMC samples from trial participants were taken at day 0 and at day 28 after the second dose. Taken from the germline V gene, the CDR1 and CDR2 loops are MGHRA and YSYEKL. V was cut back by 6 bases and J by 3 bases, leaving a gap of 9 bases between them. The CDR3 runs 13 amino acids, cysteine and phenylalanine included. Only CDR3 DNA remains: 39 bases, in frame from the first base. Concerning this clone: There is no known antigen for this receptor. Base qualities are not at hand, and no much larger clone is one base apart.

The sequenced sample was peripheral blood, obtained on day 0 of AZD1222 vaccination. The chain is made from TRBV4-1 and TRBJ1-3, with an unclear D gene assignment. The TCR comes from an adult in good health. The CDR3 protein is CASRAGFGNTIYF. The bases are TGCGCCAGCAGGGCCGGATTTGGAAACACCATATATTTT.